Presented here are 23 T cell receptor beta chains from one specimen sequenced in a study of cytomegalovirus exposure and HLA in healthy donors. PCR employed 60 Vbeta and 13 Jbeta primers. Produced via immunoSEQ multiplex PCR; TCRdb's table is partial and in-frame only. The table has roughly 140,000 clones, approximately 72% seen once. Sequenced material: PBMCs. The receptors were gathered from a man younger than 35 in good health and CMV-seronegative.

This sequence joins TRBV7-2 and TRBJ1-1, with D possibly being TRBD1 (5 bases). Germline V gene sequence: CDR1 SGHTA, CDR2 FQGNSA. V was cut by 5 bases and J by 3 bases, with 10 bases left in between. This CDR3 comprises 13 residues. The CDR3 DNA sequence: TGTGCCAGCAGCCCCAGGGTGGACACTGAAGCTTTCTTT. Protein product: CASSPRVDTEAFF.

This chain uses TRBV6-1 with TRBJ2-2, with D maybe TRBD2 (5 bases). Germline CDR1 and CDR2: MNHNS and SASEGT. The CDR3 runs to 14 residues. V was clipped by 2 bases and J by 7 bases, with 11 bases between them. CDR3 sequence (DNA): TGTGCCAGCAGTGAACGACCCGGGGTCGGGGAGCTGTTTTTT. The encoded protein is CASSERPGVGELFF.

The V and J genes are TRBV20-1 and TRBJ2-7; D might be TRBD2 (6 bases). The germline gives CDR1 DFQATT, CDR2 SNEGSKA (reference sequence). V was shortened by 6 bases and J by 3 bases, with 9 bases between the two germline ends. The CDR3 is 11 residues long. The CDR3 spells CSAPAGYEQYF. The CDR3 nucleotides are TGCAGTGCCCCAGCGGGCTACGAGCAGTACTTC.

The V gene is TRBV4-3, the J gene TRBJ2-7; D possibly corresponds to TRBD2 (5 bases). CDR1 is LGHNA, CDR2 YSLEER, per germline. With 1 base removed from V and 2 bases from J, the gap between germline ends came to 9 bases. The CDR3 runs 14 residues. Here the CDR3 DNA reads TGCGCCAGCAGCCAAGTGATCGGGGCCTACGAGCAGTACTTC. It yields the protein CASSQVIGAYEQYF.

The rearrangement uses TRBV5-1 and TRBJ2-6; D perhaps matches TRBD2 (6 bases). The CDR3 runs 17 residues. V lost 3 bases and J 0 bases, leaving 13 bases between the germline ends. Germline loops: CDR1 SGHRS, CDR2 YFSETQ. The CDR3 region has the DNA TGCGCCAGCAGCTCCCCCGACGGGAGCTCTGGGGCCAACGTCCTGACTTTC. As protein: CASSSPDGSSGANVLTF.

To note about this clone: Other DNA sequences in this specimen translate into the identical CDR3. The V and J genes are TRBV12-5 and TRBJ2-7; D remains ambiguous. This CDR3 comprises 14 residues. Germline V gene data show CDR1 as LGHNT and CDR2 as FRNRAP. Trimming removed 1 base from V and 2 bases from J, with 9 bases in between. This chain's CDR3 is CASGLDAVAYEQYF. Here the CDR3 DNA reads TGTGCTAGTGGTTTGGATGCGGTAGCCTACGAGCAGTACTTC.

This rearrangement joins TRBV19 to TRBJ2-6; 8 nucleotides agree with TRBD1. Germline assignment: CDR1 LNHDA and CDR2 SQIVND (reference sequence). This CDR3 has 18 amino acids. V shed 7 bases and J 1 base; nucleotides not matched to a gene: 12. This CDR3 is CASTGGDRGQSGANVLTF. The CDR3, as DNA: TGTGCCAGTACCGGGGGCGACAGGGGTCAGTCTGGGGCCAACGTCCTGACTTTC.

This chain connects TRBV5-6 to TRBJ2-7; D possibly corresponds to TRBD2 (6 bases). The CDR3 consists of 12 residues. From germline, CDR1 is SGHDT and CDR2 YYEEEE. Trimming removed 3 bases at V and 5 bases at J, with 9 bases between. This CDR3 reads CASSSEGNEQYF. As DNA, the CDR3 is TGTGCCAGCAGCTCGGAGGGTAACGAGCAGTACTTC.

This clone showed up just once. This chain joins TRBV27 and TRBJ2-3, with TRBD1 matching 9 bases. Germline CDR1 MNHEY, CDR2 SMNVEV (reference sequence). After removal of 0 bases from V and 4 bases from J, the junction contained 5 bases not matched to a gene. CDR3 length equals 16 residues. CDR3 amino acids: CASSLSGQGMADTQYF. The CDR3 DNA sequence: TGTGCCAGCAGTTTATCTGGACAGGGGATGGCAGATACGCAGTATTTT.

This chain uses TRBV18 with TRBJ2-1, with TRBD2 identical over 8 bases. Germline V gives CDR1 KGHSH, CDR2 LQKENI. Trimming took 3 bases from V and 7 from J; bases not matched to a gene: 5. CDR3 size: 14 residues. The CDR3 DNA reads TGTGCCAGCTCACCCCGGGGGGGGAGGAATGAGCAGTTCTTC. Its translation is CASSPRGGRNEQFF.

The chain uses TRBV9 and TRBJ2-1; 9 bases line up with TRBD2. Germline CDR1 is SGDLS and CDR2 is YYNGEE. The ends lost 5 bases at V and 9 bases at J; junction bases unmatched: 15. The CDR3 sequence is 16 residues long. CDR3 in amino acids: CASSPNPGLAIGEQFF. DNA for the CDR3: TGTGCCAGCAGTCCCAACCCGGGACTAGCTATCGGTGAGCAGTTCTTC.

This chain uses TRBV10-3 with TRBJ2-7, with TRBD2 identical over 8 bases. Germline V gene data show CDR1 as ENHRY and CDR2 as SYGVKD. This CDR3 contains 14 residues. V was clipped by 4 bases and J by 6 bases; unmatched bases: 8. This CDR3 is CAISVREGKGEQYF. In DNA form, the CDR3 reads TGTGCCATCAGTGTCCGGGAGGGCAAGGGCGAGCAGTACTTC.

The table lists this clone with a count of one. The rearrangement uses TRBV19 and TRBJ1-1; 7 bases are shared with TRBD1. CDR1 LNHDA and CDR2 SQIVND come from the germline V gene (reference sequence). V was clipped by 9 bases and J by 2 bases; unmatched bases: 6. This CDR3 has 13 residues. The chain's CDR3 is CASKDRVNTEAFF. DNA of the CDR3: TGTGCCAGCAAAGACAGGGTAAACACTGAAGCTTTCTTT.

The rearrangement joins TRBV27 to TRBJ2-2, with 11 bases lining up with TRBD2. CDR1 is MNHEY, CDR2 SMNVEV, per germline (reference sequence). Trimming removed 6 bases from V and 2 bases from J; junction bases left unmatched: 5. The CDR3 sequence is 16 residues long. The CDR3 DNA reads TGTGCCAGCAGCCTGCTAGCGGGAGGCAACACCGGGGAGCTGTTTTTT. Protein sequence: CASSLLAGGNTGELFF.

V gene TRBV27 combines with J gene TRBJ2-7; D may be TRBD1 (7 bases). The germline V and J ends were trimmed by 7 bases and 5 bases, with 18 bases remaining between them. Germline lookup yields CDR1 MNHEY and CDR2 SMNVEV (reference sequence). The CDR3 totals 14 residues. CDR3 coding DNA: TGTGCCAGCACCCTCACAGGGGCGGGGAACGAGCAGTACTTC. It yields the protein CASTLTGAGNEQYF.

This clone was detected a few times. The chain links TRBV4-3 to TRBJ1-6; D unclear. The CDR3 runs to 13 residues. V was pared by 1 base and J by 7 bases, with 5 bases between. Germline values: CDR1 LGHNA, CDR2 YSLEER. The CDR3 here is CASSQALNSPLHF. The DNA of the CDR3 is TGCGCCAGCAGCCAAGCCCTAAATTCACCCCTCCACTTT.

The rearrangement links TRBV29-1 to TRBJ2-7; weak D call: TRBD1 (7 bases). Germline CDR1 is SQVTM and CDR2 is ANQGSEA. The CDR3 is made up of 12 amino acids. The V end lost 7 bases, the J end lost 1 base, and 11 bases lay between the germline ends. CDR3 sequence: CSARGVSYEQYF. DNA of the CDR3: TGCAGCGCCAGGGGGGTTTCCTACGAGCAGTACTTC.

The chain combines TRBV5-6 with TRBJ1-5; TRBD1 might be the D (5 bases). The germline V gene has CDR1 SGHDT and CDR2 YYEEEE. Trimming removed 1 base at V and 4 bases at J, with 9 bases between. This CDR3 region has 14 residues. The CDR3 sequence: CASSLYGGNQPQHF. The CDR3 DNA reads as TGTGCCAGCAGCTTGTATGGGGGGAATCAGCCCCAGCATTTT.

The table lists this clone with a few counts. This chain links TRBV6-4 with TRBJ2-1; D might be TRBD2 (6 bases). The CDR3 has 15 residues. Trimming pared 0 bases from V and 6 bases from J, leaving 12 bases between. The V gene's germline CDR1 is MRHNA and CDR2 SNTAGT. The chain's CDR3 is CASSDSSSGGNEQFF. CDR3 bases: TGTGCCAGCAGTGACTCGAGTTCCGGGGGCAATGAGCAGTTCTTC.

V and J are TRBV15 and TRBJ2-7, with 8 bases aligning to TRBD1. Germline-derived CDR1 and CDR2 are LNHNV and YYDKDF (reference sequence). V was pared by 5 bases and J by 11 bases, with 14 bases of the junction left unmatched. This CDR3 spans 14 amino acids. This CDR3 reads CATSDGQGGHREYF. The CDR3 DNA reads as TGTGCCACCAGCGATGGACAGGGAGGCCATAGGGAGTACTTC.

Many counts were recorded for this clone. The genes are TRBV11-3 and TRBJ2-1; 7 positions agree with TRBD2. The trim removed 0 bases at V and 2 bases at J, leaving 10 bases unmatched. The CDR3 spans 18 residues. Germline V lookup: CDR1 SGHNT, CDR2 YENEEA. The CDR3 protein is CASSLDQGGSGTYNEQFF. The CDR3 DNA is TGTGCCAGCAGCTTAGATCAGGGCGGGAGCGGAACCTACAATGAGCAGTTCTTC.

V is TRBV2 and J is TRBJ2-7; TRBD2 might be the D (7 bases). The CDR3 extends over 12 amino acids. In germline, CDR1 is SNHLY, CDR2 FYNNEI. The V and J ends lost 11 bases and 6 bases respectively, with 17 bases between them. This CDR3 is CAAKGGPLEQYF. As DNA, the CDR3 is TGTGCCGCAAAGGGGGGGCCCCTCGAGCAGTACTTC.

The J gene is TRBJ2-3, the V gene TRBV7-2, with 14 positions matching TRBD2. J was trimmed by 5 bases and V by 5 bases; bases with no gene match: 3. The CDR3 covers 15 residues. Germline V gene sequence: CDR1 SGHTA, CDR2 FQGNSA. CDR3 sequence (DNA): TGTGCCAGCAGCCCCGGACTAGCGGGAGGAGATACGCAGTATTTT. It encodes CASSPGLAGGDTQYF.